The 8 T cell receptor beta chains below all came from one sample that was sequenced in a study of T cell repertoires in cytomegalovirus infection. No antigen has been identified for these receptors. TCRdb independently ran MiXCR on the reads; one entry per CDR3 protein. Of about 150,000 distinct CDR3 sequences listed, 25% to 35% are singletons. This specimen consisted of CD8+ T cells from cultured PBMCs, obtained from culture after CMV antigen stimulation. These receptors were taken from a human donor in good health (CMV status not recorded). Some clones in this sample may be carry-over from other donors' samples.

J is TRBJ2-3 and V is TRBV25-1; 8 bases fit TRBD2. J gave up 6 bases and V 4 bases, and 12 bases lay outside the gene matches. The V gene's germline CDR1 is MGHDK and CDR2 SYGVNS. CDR3 length: 16 residues. The CDR3 coding sequence is TGTGCCAGCAGTGCATCGGCGGGGGGAACTGCGGATACGCAGTATTTT. Its protein is CASSASAGGTADTQYF. The whole variable domain, remainder taken from reference TRBV25-1 and TRBJ2-3, is EADIYQTPRYLVIGTGKKITLECSQTMGHDKMYWYQQDPGMELHLIHYSYGVNSTEKGDLSSESTVSRIRTEHFPLTLESARPSHTSQYLCASSASAGGTADTQYFGPGTRLTVL.

The J gene is TRBJ2-7, the V gene TRBV9; 9 positions agree with TRBD2. V gave up 4 bases and J gave up 5 bases; unmatched junction bases: 10. Germline CDR1 and CDR2: SGDLS and YYNGEE. The CDR3 covers 15 residues. Written as DNA, the CDR3 is TGTGCCAGCAGCCCTACTCTAGCGGGGCGAAACGAGCAGTACTTC. This encodes CASSPTLAGRNEQYF.

The chain has TRBV6-5 and TRBJ1-6; no clear D. This CDR3 has 16 residues. V was shortened by 0 bases and J by 0 bases, with 6 bases between the two germline ends. CDR1 is MNHEY, CDR2 SVGAGI, per germline. The CDR3 here is CASSYSRSSYNSPLHF. CDR3 in DNA: TGTGCCAGCAGTTACTCACGGAGCTCCTATAATTCACCCCTCCACTTT.

V gene TRBV19 combines with J gene TRBJ1-1, with D perhaps TRBD1 (5 bases). The CDR3 contains 13 residues. CDR1 LNHDA and CDR2 SQIVND come from the germline V gene (reference sequence). Trimming pared 10 bases from V and 4 bases from J, leaving 16 bases between. The CDR3 loop reads CATEGAFGTEAFF. For the CDR3, the DNA is TGTGCCACGGAAGGGGCGTTTGGCACTGAAGCTTTCTTT. The whole variable domain, filled in from reference TRBV19 and TRBJ1-1, reads DGGITQSPKYLFRKEGQNVTLSCEQNLNHDAMYWYRQDPGQGLRLIYYSQIVNDFQKGDIAEGYSVSREKKESFPLTVTSAQKNPTAFYLCATEGAFGTEAFFGQGTRLTVV.

At least ten counts were recorded for this clonotype. The chain has TRBV2 and TRBJ2-7; D is unresolved. V shed 2 bases and J shed 1 base, with 6 bases lying between them. The CDR3 runs 13 residues. The germline CDR1 and CDR2 sequences are SNHLY and FYNNEI. CDR3 nucleotides: TGTGCCAGCAGTGAAATGGGGTCCTACGAGCAGTACTTC. Protein product: CASSEMGSYEQYF.

This clonotype came up a few times. V and J are TRBV11-2 and TRBJ2-3; no clear D. Germline V gene lookup returns CDR1 SGHAT and CDR2 FQNNGV. The CDR3 spans 14 residues. V was shortened by 2 bases and J by 4 bases, with 10 bases between the two germline ends. DNA for the CDR3: TGTGCCAGCAGCTTAAGGCCTTATGCAGATACGCAGTATTTT. It translates to CASSLRPYADTQYF.

This clonotype has only a few counts. The chain combines TRBV7-9 with TRBJ2-7; D call uncertain. Germline V gene lookup returns CDR1 SEHNR and CDR2 FQNEAQ (reference sequence). Trimming removed 1 base from V and 4 bases from J, with 11 bases in between. The CDR3 is made up of 14 amino acids. CDR3: CASSLGGEGYEQYF. CDR3 nucleotide sequence: TGTGCCAGCAGCTTAGGAGGCGAAGGTTACGAGCAGTACTTC.

This clonotype was detected only once. The V and J genes are TRBV4-1 and TRBJ1-1; D gene ambiguous. V was trimmed by 5 bases and J by 5 bases, leaving 12 bases between them. Germline-derived CDR1 and CDR2 are MGHRA and YSYEKL. CDR3 length: 13 amino acids. For the CDR3, the DNA is TGCGCCAGCAGCTTCAACGAAGGGACTGAAGCTTTCTTT. The encoded protein is CASSFNEGTEAFF.